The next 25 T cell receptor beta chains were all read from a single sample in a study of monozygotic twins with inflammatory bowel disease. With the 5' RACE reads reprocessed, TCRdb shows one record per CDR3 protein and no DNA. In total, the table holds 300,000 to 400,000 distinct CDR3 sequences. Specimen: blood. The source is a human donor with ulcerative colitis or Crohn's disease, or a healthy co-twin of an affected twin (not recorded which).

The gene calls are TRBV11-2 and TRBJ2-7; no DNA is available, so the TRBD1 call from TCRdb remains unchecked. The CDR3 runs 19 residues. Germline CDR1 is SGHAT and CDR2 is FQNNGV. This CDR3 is CASSLGSWRGTGDPYEQYF.

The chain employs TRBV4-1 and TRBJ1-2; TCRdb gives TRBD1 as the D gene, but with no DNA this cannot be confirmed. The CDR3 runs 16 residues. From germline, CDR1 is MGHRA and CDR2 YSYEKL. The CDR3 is CASSQGRTAWNYGYTF.

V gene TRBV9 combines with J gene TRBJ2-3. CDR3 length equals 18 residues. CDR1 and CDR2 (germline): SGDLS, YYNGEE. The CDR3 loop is CASSVARRSARNTDTQYF.

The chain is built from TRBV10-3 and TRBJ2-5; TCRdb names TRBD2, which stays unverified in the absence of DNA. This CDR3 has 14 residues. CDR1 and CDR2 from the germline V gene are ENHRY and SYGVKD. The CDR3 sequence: CAISYSGGQETQYF.

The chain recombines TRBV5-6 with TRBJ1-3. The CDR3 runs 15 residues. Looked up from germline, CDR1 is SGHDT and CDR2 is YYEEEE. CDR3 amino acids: CASSWDRGSGNTIYF.

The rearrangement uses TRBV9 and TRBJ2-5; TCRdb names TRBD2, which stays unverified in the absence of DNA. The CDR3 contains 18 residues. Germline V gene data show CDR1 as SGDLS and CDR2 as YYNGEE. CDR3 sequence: CASSVGVPSAGPQETQYF.

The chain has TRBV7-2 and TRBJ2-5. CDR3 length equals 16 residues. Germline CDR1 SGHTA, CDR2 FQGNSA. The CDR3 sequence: CASSLRLAALQETQYF.

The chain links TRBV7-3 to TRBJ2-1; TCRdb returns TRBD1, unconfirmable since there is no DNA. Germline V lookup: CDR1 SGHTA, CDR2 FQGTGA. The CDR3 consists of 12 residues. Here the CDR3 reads CASSTGNNEQFF.

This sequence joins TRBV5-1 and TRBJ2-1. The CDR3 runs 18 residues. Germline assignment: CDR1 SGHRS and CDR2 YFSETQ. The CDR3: CASSLARVGSSSYNEQFF.

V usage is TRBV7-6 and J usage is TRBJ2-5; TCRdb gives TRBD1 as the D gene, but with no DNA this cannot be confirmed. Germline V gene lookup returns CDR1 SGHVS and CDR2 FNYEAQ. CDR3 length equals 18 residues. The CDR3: CASSLYLIRDSEQETQYF.

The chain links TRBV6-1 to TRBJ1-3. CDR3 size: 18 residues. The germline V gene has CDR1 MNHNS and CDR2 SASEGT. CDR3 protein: CASSEFHRRRVSGNTIYF.

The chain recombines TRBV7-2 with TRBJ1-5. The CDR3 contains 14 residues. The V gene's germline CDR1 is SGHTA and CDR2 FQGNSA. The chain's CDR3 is CASSLRLTGGAQHF.

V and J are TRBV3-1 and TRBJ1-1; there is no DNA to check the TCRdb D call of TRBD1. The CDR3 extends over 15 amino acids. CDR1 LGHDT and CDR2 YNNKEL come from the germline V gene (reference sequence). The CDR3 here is CASSQGGPTGRRAFF.

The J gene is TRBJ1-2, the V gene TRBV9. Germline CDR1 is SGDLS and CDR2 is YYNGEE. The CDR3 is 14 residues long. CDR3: CASSVDWGSPGYTF.

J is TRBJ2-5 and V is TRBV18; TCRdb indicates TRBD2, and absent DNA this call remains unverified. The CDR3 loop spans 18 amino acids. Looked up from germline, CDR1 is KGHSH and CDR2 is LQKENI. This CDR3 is CASSPGAGGMNLQETQYF.

CDR3 in amino acids: CASSTGPAGGNIQYF. The rearrangement joins TRBV19 to TRBJ2-4; the D call from TCRdb, TRBD2, cannot be confirmed without DNA. This CDR3 comprises 15 residues. Germline V gene data show CDR1 as LNHDA and CDR2 as SQIVND (reference sequence).

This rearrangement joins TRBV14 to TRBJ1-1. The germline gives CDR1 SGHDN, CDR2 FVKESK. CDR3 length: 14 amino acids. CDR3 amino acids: CASSPYRGHTEAFF.

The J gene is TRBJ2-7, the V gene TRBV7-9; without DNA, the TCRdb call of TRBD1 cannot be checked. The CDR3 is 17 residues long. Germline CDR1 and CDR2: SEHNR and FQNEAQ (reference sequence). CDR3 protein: CASSPVIGTGYAYEQYF.

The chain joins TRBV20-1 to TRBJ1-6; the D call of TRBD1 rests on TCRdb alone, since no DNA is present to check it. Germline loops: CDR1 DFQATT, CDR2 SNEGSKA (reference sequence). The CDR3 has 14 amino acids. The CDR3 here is CSARGTTGNSPLHF.

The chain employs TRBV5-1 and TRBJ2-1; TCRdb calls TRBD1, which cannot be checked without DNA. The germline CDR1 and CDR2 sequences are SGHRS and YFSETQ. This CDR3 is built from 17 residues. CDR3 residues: CASSSTSGTLSYNEQFF. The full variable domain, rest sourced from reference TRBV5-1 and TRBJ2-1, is KAGVTQTPRYLIKTRGQQVTLSCSPISGHRSVSWYQQTPGQGLQFLFEYFSETQRNKGNFPGRFSGRQFSNSRSEMNVSTLELGDSALYLCASSSTSGTLSYNEQFFGPGTRLTVL.

The CDR3 reads CASSSRDREPETQYF. The chain couples TRBV7-7 to TRBJ2-5; no DNA is available, so the TRBD1 call from TCRdb remains unchecked. Germline loops: CDR1 SSHAT, CDR2 FNYEAQ (reference sequence). The CDR3 is made up of 15 amino acids.

The CDR3 sequence: CASSQSSGTGDNYEQYF. The chain has TRBV4-2 and TRBJ2-7; TCRdb gives TRBD1 as the D gene, but with no DNA this cannot be confirmed. This CDR3 region has 17 residues. Looked up from germline, CDR1 is LGHNA and CDR2 is YNFKEQ.

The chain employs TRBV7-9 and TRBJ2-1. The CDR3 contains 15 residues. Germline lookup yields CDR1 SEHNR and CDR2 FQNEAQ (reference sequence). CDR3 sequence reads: CASSPLASSYNEQFF.

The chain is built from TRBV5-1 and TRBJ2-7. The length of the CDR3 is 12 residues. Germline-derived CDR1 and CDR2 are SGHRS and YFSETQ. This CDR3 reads CASSVSSYEQYF.

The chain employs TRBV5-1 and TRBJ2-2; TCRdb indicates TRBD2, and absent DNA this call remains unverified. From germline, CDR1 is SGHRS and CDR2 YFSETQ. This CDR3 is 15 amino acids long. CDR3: CASSFLAGDTGELFF.